This entry lists 24 T cell receptor beta chains sequenced from one sample in a study of post-analysis software for immune sequencing data. Points from the study as a whole: The five TRBV segments detected at higher frequency in patients than in controls included TRBV5-6, TRBV5-1 and TRBV20-1.

Unique molecular identifiers had been added to the TCR beta cDNA libraries. TCRdb itself ran the PCR reads through MiXCR, one entry per CDR3 protein. This table holds about 540,000 distinct CDR3 sequences, around 31% found once. Their target antigens are unknown. Sequenced material: blood. These receptors were collected from a girl under 18 with multiple sclerosis.

This chain connects TRBV11-2 to TRBJ2-2, with D perhaps matching TRBD2 (6 bases). Deletions cut 3 bases from V and 6 bases from J, with 11 bases between. The CDR3 is 14 residues long. Germline V gives CDR1 SGHAT, CDR2 FQNNGV. The CDR3, as DNA: TGTGCCAGCAGCTTTACCCTAGCGTCCGGGGAGCTGTTTTTT. It specifies CASSFTLASGELFF.

This chain uses TRBV12-5 with TRBJ2-3; D may be TRBD2 (5 bases). Trimming shortened V by 5 bases and J by 2 bases, and 14 bases separated the two germline ends. Germline V lookup: CDR1 LGHNT, CDR2 FRNRAP. CDR3 length: 15 amino acids. The CDR3 here is CASGQGRVVTDTQYF. Written as DNA, the CDR3 is TGTGCTAGTGGTCAAGGGCGGGTGGTCACAGATACGCAGTATTTT. The full variable domain, in which reference TRBV12-5 and TRBJ2-3 provide the parts outside the CDR3, is DARVTQTPRHKVTEMGQEVTMRCQPILGHNTVFWYRQTMMQGLELLAYFRNRAPLDDSGMPKDRFSAEMPDATLATLKIQPSEPRDSAVYFCASGQGRVVTDTQYFGPGTRLTVL.

This clonotype was counted at least ten times. The chain uses TRBV6-1 and TRBJ2-1, with TRBD1 matching over 7 bases. The CDR3 is made up of 15 amino acids. Germline values: CDR1 MNHNS, CDR2 SASEGT. Germline trimming cut 1 base from V and 4 bases from J; bases unmatched to any gene: 4. The CDR3 loop reads CASSEGDSDYNEQFF. In nucleotides, the CDR3 is TGTGCCAGCAGTGAAGGGGACAGTGATTACAATGAGCAGTTCTTC.

As to this clonotype: Germline and junction disagree at one end, which may indicate a read error. The rearrangement uses TRBV12-3 or TRBV12-4 and TRBJ2-3, with D perhaps matching TRBD1 (5 bases). The CDR3 length is 13 residues. CDR3 protein: CVSSSSGTDTQYF. CDR3 DNA sequence: TGTGTCAGCAGTTCCTCAGGGACAGATACGCAGTATTTT.

This sequence joins TRBV24-1 and TRBJ2-1; D is perhaps TRBD2 (5 bases). V shed 0 bases and J shed 5 bases, with 16 bases lying between them. This CDR3 region has 17 residues. Looked up from germline, CDR1 is KGHDR and CDR2 is SFDVKD. Here the CDR3 reads CATSDLIFRGVNNEQFF. The CDR3 DNA follows: TGTGCCACCAGTGATTTGATATTTCGGGGAGTTAACAATGAGCAGTTCTTC.

This chain uses TRBV5-1 with TRBJ2-3, with a weak D call TRBD2 (5 bases). The CDR3 runs to 15 residues. CDR1 is SGHRS, CDR2 YFSETQ, per germline. V was cut by 2 bases and J by 1 base, with 11 bases left in between. DNA for the CDR3: TGCGCCAGCAGCTTTGACTACCCGGGCACAGATACGCAGTATTTT. This codes for CASSFDYPGTDTQYF.

Concerning this clonotype itself: Germline and junction disagree at one end, which may indicate a read error. This chain connects TRBV29-1 to TRBJ1-2; D may be TRBD1 (5 bases). The V gene's germline CDR1 is SQVTM and CDR2 ANQGSEA. The CDR3 spans 14 residues. The CDR3 DNA sequence: TGCAGCGTTGAAGATCCCGACAGAATCTATGACTACACCTTC. It translates to CSVEDPDRIYDYTF.

The table lists this clonotype with a count of one. The rearrangement uses TRBV12-3 or TRBV12-4 and TRBJ1-6, with 7 bases lining up with TRBD1. The CDR3 covers 15 residues. J lost 6 bases, V lost 7 bases, and 9 bases had no gene match. DNA for the CDR3: TGTGCCAGCACCCTAACTACAGGGGTTAATTCACCCCTCCACTTT. Encoded protein: CASTLTTGVNSPLHF.

The gene calls are TRBV9 and TRBJ2-1; 8 positions match TRBD1. Germline CDR1 and CDR2: SGDLS and YYNGEE. CDR3 size: 15 residues. With 3 bases clipped from V and 4 bases from J, the junction kept 6 bases outside the gene matches. The CDR3 region has the DNA TGTGCCAGCAGCGACGGACAGGGAAGATACAATGAGCAGTTCTTC. It codes for CASSDGQGRYNEQFF.

This clonotype was seen more than once but under ten times. This chain connects TRBV6-6 to TRBJ2-3; TRBD1 matches at 11 bases. CDR3 size: 15 residues. The germline V gene has CDR1 MNHNY and CDR2 SVGAGI (reference sequence). Trimming removed 6 bases from V and 4 bases from J; junction bases left unmatched: 6. The CDR3 DNA is TGTGCCAGCAGGCCCCGGGACAGGGGGTCAGATACGCAGTATTTT. Translating gives CASRPRDRGSDTQYF.

As for this clonotype: Since a much larger clone is just one base distant, this may be a read error. This chain joins TRBV5-1 and TRBJ2-1, with TRBD1 as a possible D gene (5 bases). CDR3 length equals 13 residues. The germline gives CDR1 SGHRS, CDR2 YFSETQ. Written as DNA, the CDR3 is TGCGCCAGCCGCTTGGCTCAGGGTAATGAGCAGTTCTTC. Encoded protein: CASRLAQGNEQFF.

This clonotype has more than one count but fewer than ten. The chain carries TRBV7-3 and TRBJ1-2, with 8 positions matching TRBD1. The V and J ends lost 2 bases and 6 bases, in that order; junction bases with no gene match: 5. This CDR3 spans 14 amino acids. Germline V lookup: CDR1 SGHTA, CDR2 FQGTGA. The chain's CDR3 is CASSLGQGWDGYTF. The CDR3 DNA follows: TGTGCCAGCAGCTTAGGACAGGGCTGGGATGGCTACACCTTC.

Many counts were recorded for this clonotype. The J gene is TRBJ2-5, the V gene TRBV10-2, with TRBD1 as a possible D gene (5 bases). Trimming took 0 bases from V and 5 from J, leaving 19 bases between them. Looked up from germline, CDR1 is WSHSY and CDR2 is SAAADI. CDR3 length: 17 residues. The CDR3 DNA reads as TGCGCCAGCAGTGAGTCGGACGGTTGGGGCCTGGGGGAGACCCAGTACTTC. Translating gives CASSESDGWGLGETQYF.

In its sample, this clonotype was seen many times. The V call is TRBV20-1, the J call TRBJ2-1; 10 bases agree with TRBD2. The CDR3 covers 14 residues. Germline V gene data show CDR1 as DFQATT and CDR2 as SNEGSKA (reference sequence). V was pared by 6 bases and J by 3 bases, with 5 bases of the junction left unmatched. CDR3 sequence (DNA): TGCAGTGCCCTAGCGGGGGCGGGCTACAATGAGCAGTTCTTC. It codes for CSALAGAGYNEQFF.

This clonotype has more than one count but fewer than ten. In DNA form, the CDR3 reads TGTGCCAGCAGCTCCGGGGGGAGCCATCAGCCCCAGCATTTT. Translating it yields CASSSGGSHQPQHF. The gene calls are TRBV13 and TRBJ1-5; perhaps TRBD1 as D (5 bases). Germline CDR1 PRHDT, CDR2 FYEKMQ (reference sequence). The CDR3 has 14 amino acids. V was shortened by 4 bases and J by 5 bases, with 12 bases between the two germline ends.

V and J are TRBV5-6 and TRBJ1-5; D not certain. CDR1 and CDR2 from the germline V gene are SGHDT and YYEEEE. There are 13 residues in the CDR3. Between the trimmed V and J ends, which lost 2 bases and 5 bases, there was a span of 8 bases. The CDR3 reads CASSLGVHQPQHF. The CDR3 DNA reads TGTGCCAGCAGCTTAGGTGTACATCAGCCCCAGCATTTT.

The V gene is TRBV12-3 or TRBV12-4, the J gene TRBJ2-6; D gene ambiguous. The CDR3 runs to 14 residues. Trimming cost V 5 bases and J 4 bases, with 9 bases left between them. The CDR3 loop reads CASSPDPGANVLTF. The CDR3 DNA is TGTGCCAGCAGTCCCGACCCCGGGGCCAACGTCCTGACTTTC.

The rearrangement joins TRBV20-1 to TRBJ1-1; possibly TRBD1 for D (5 bases). The germline CDR1 and CDR2 sequences are DFQATT and SNEGSKA (reference sequence). The CDR3 has 15 amino acids. Trimming left V 4 bases short and J 6 bases short, with 21 bases between. CDR3 region: CSATLILTVEAEAFF. In DNA, the CDR3 is TGCAGTGCTACCCTGATCCTGACAGTGGAGGCTGAAGCTTTCTTT.

This rearrangement joins TRBV20-1 to TRBJ2-3; D perhaps matches TRBD2 (5 bases). Between the trimmed V and J ends, which lost 3 bases and 6 bases, there was a span of 22 bases. Looked up from germline, CDR1 is DFQATT and CDR2 is SNEGSKA (reference sequence). CDR3 length equals 16 residues. The CDR3 loop reads CSARGNFGRRTDTQYF. The CDR3 nucleotides read TGCAGTGCTAGGGGGAATTTTGGGAGAAGAACTGATACGCAGTATTTT.

This clonotype was seen only a few times. The V call is TRBV7-2, the J call TRBJ2-5; unclear D gene. The CDR3 has 14 amino acids. V was cut by 5 bases and J by 1 base, with 11 bases left in between. Germline loops: CDR1 SGHTA, CDR2 FQGNSA. This chain's CDR3 is CASSRRSLQETQYF. CDR3 DNA sequence: TGTGCCAGCAGCCGCCGGTCACTCCAAGAGACCCAGTACTTC.

In this sample, this clonotype turned up a few times. The rearrangement uses TRBV20-1 and TRBJ1-6, with D possibly being TRBD1 (6 bases). Germline lookup yields CDR1 DFQATT and CDR2 SNEGSKA (reference sequence). This CDR3 contains 14 residues. The V end was cut by 3 bases, the J end by 6 bases, with 12 bases between. The CDR3, as DNA: TGCAGTGCTAGCTTAACAGGGCGTAATTCACCCCTCCACTTT. Amino acid sequence: CSASLTGRNSPLHF.

The chain recombines TRBV25-1 with TRBJ2-1; 8 bases fit TRBD2. With the DNA end fitting TRBJ2-7 better, the J assignment may be wrong. The length of the CDR3 is 16 residues. From germline, CDR1 is MGHDK and CDR2 SYGVNS. DNA of the CDR3: TGTGCCAGCAGGCCATTAGCGGGGAGCTCCTACAATGAGCAGTACTTC. Translating gives CASRPLAGSSYNEQYF.

This chain uses TRBV13 with TRBJ2-5; TRBD2 matches 9 bases. V shed 4 bases, J shed 1 base, and the junction held 4 bases outside the gene matches. The CDR3 extends over 15 amino acids. Germline CDR1 and CDR2: PRHDT and FYEKMQ (reference sequence). CDR3 sequence (DNA): TGTGCCAGCAGCTCCCCGACTAGCGGCCAAGAGACCCAGTACTTC. Amino acid sequence: CASSSPTSGQETQYF.

This clonotype was detected a few times. The chain combines TRBV20-1 with TRBJ2-3; 8 bases line up with TRBD2. The CDR3 runs to 16 residues. With 0 bases clipped from V and 2 bases from J, the junction kept 7 bases outside the gene matches. In germline, CDR1 is DFQATT, CDR2 SNEGSKA (reference sequence). The CDR3 reads CSARDLAGGPTDTQYF. The DNA of the CDR3 is TGCAGTGCTAGAGATCTGGCGGGGGGACCCACAGATACGCAGTATTTT.